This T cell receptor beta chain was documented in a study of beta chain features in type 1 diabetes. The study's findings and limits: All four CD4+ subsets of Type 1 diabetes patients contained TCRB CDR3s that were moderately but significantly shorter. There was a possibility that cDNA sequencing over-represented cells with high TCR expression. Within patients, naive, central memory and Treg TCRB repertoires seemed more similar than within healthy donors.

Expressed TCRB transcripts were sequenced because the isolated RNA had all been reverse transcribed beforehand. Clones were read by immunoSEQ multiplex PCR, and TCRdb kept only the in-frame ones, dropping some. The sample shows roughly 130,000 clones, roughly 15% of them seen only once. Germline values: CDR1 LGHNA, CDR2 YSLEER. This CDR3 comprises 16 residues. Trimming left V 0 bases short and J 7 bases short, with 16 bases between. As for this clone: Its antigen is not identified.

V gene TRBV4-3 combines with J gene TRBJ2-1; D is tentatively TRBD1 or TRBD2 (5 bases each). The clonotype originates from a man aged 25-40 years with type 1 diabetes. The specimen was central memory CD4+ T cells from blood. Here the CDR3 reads CASSQDTRGWGNEQFF. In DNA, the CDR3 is TGCGCCAGCAGCCAAGATACCCGCGGTTGGGGGAATGAGCAGTTCTTC.